Listed below are T cell receptor beta chains from one sample, sequenced in a study of T cell responses to AZD1222 COVID-19 vaccine. The table came from immunoSEQ multiplex PCR; TCRdb's copy has only in-frame clones and leaves some out. The repertoire holds about 140,000 clones, with around nine tenths as singletons. This material consisted of peripheral blood, taken on day 0 of AZD1222 vaccination. Receptors originate from an adult in good health. Both conserved end residues are part of each CDR3. A D gene is named only where the DNA matches it firmly. Rows give clone size only sometimes, using once, few, many, or a class for an expanded clone.

clone_size,v_call,j_call,d_call,cdr3_nt,cdr3_aa
-,TRBV14,TRBJ2-7,TRBD1,TGTGCCAGCAGCCCGAGACAGGGGGCGATCTACGAGCAGTACTTC,CASSPRQGAIYEQYF
-,TRBV7-8,TRBJ2-3,-,TGTGCCAGCAGCTTAGAGGGGGGACAGAGCACAGATACGCAGTATTTT,CASSLEGGQSTDTQYF
-,TRBV10-3,TRBJ2-6,TRBD2,TGTGCCATCAGTGAGCGGGAGGGCTCTGGGGCCAACGTCCTGACTTTC,CAISEREGSGANVLTF
-,TRBV18,TRBJ1-1,-,TGTGCCAGCTCACCACGACAGGTGAACACTGAAGCTTTCTTT,CASSPRQVNTEAFF
-,TRBV28,TRBJ1-2,-,TGTGCCAGCAGTTTCCCAATGGGGCTCGGCTATGGCTACACCTTC,CASSFPMGLGYGYTF
few,TRBV5-4,TRBJ2-7,TRBD1,TGTGCCAGCAGCGGGGACAGGGGGCGAAGGGAGCAGTACTTC,CASSGDRGRREQYF
-,TRBV9,TRBJ1-1,TRBD1,TGTGCCAGCAGCCCAGCGGGAGGGGGCGTCTGGTCGAACACTGAAGCTTTCTTT,CASSPAGGGVWSNTEAFF
-,TRBV5-6,TRBJ1-1,-,TGTGCCAGCAGCATCCGACAGTACACTGAAGCTTTCTTT,CASSIRQYTEAFF
-,TRBV29-1,TRBJ2-7,TRBD2,TGCAGCGTTGAAGTGCTAGCGGGAGCCTACGAGCAGTACTTC,CSVEVLAGAYEQYF
-,TRBV9,TRBJ1-3,-,TGTGCCAGCAGCGCACAGGTCGTCTCTGGAAACACCATATATTTT,CASSAQVVSGNTIYF
-,TRBV3-1/TRBV3-2,TRBJ2-7,-,TGTGCCAGCAGCCAAGCCCCGGGCGTGGCCTACGAGCAGTACTTC,CASSQAPGVAYEQYF
few,TRBV28,TRBJ1-2,TRBD1,TGTGCCAGCACCCCGACAGGGGCTCCTTATGGCTACACCTTC,CASTPTGAPYGYTF
-,TRBV4-2,TRBJ2-1,TRBD2,TGTGCCAGCAGCCAAGGGACTAGCGGGAGGGATGAGCAGTTCTTC,CASSQGTSGRDEQFF
-,TRBV5-4,TRBJ2-7,TRBD2,TGTGCCAGCAGCATTGATAGCGGGAGGTCCTACGAGCAGTACTTC,CASSIDSGRSYEQYF
-,TRBV6-5,TRBJ2-2,-,TGTGCCAGCAGGCCTGGCACGAACACCGGGGAGCTGTTTTTT,CASRPGTNTGELFF
once,TRBV19,TRBJ2-1,-,TGTGCCAGTAGTCCCCTGGGGGCCTACAATGAGCAGTTCTTC,CASSPLGAYNEQFF
-,TRBV2,TRBJ1-1,-,TGTGCCAGCAGTGAAGCCGGGGTAACTGAAGCTTTCTTT,CASSEAGVTEAFF
-,TRBV5-4,TRBJ1-3,-,TGTGCCAGCAGCGGCGGGGCCCGCGCTGGAAACACCATATATTTT,CASSGGARAGNTIYF
-,TRBV6-5,TRBJ1-1,-,TGTGCCAGCAGTTACTCTTTTGAGGGTGCGTATCAGGCTTTCTTT,CASSYSFEGAYQAFF
-,TRBV21-1,TRBJ1-3,-,TGTGCCAGCAGGCGCCGGGGCACTGGAAACACCATATATTTT,CASRRRGTGNTIYF
once,TRBV18,TRBJ2-1,TRBD1,TGTGCCAGCTCCTTTACCGGGCCAGGGGGATATGACAATGAGCAGTTCTTC,CASSFTGPGGYDNEQFF
-,TRBV7-2,TRBJ1-2,-,TGTGCCAGCAGCTTAAATCGAGCAGGACGCTATGGCTACACCTTC,CASSLNRAGRYGYTF
-,TRBV11-3,TRBJ2-1,-,TGTGCCAGCAGCCACCCTCCTTACAATGAGCAGTTCTTC,CASSHPPYNEQFF
-,TRBV10-3,TRBJ2-3,-,TGTGCCAGTTATCACGGGGATACGCAGTATTTT,CASYHGDTQYF
-,TRBV7-2,TRBJ2-3,-,TGTGCCAGCAGCTTCGGCGGGGACCGCACAGATACGCAGTATTTT,CASSFGGDRTDTQYF
-,TRBV7-6,TRBJ2-2,TRBD2,TGTGCCAGCAGCTTATTACCTAGCGGGGCACGCGGGGAGCTGTTTTTT,CASSLLPSGARGELFF
-,TRBV10-3,TRBJ2-1,-,TGTGCCATCAGTGAGTCGGCCGATTCCTACAATGAGCAGTTCTTC,CAISESADSYNEQFF
once,TRBV19,TRBJ1-5,TRBD1,TGTGCCAGTAGCAACGGACAGGGCCAAAATCAGCCCCAGCATTTT,CASSNGQGQNQPQHF
-,TRBV15,TRBJ1-2,-,TGTGCCACCAGCCGGACAGCCACGGGCTACACCTTC,CATSRTATGYTF
many,TRBV6-1,TRBJ2-3,-,TGTGCCAGCAGTGAAGATGTCAACATCGTAACAGATACGCAGTATTTT,CASSEDVNIVTDTQYF
-,TRBV5-5,TRBJ1-3,-,TGTGCCAGCACGTGGTCTGTGGGTGGAAACACCATATATTTT,CASTWSVGGNTIYF
-,TRBV6-1,TRBJ1-1,TRBD1,TGTGCCAGCAGTGAAGCCGGGACAGGGCGCACTGAAGCTTTCTTT,CASSEAGTGRTEAFF
-,TRBV29-1,TRBJ1-1,-,TGCAGCGTTGCCGGGACGGAGAACACTGAAGCTTTCTTT,CSVAGTENTEAFF
-,TRBV10-3,TRBJ2-5,-,TGTGCCATCGGGACCGATCCTCAAGAGACCCAGTACTTC,CAIGTDPQETQYF
few,TRBV2,TRBJ1-3,TRBD1,TGTGCCAGCAGTGGGGGACAGGGCGGCTCTGGAAACACCATATATTTT,CASSGGQGGSGNTIYF
many,TRBV5-6,TRBJ1-1,-,TGTGCCAGCAGCTTTGGGGGCGGAAACACTGAAGCTTTCTTT,CASSFGGGNTEAFF
-,TRBV11-3,TRBJ2-3,-,TGTGCCAGCAGCCCGCAGGGGAGGAGCACAGATACGCAGTATTTT,CASSPQGRSTDTQYF
-,TRBV10-1,TRBJ2-3,-,TGCGCCAGCGCGGAAGCGGGCGCAGATACGCAGTATTTT,CASAEAGADTQYF
-,TRBV29-1,TRBJ2-3,TRBD2,TGCAGCGCCACTAGCGGGCCTACAGATACGCAGTATTTT,CSATSGPTDTQYF